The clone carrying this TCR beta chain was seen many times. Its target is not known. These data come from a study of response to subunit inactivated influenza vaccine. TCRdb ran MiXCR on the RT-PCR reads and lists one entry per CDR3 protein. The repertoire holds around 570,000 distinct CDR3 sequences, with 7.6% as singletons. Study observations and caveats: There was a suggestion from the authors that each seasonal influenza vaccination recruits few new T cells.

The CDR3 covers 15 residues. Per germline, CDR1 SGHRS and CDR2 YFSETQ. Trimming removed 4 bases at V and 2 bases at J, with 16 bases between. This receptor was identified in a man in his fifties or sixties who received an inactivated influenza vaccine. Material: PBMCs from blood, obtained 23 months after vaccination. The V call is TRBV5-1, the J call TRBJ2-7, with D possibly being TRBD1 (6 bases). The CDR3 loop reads CASSPSPGEAYEQYF. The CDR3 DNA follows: TGCGCCAGCAGCCCCTCTCCAGGGGAAGCCTACGAGCAGTACTTC.